This TCR beta chain was sequenced during a study of shared clonotypes between healthy human individuals. This clone was observed a handful of times. Measured with immunoSEQ multiplex PCR; TCRdb has only the in-frame clones, and not every one. Of approximately 640,000 clones in the sample, 60% to 80% were seen once. CDR1 is MNHEY and CDR2 is SMNVEV in the germline V gene (reference sequence). Trimming stripped 5 bases from V and 0 bases from J, with 11 bases between. CDR3 length equals 15 residues. The sequenced sample was memory CD4+ T cells sorted from blood. The subset was: CD45RA-negative fraction. The chain recombines TRBV27 with TRBJ1-3; possible D gene TRBD1, 6 bases. The source of this sequence is a woman in her 30s in good health. CDR3 sequence (DNA): TGTGCCAGCAGTGTAGACAGGTACTCTGGAAACACCATATATTTT. It translates to CASSVDRYSGNTIYF.